Listed below are T cell receptor beta chains from one sample, sequenced in a study of T cells after posttransplantation cyclophosphamide. Here immunoSEQ multiplex PCR was the method, and the copy in TCRdb shows in-frame clones only, minus some. The data contain over a thousand clones, approximately 97% of them singletons. Specimen: naive CD8+ T cells sorted from PBMCs. Source of these receptors: a woman aged 60-75 years in good health, CMV-negative, and a related stem cell transplant donor. The CDR3 runs from the conserved cysteine through the conserved F or W.

v_gene,j_gene,CDR3aa
TRBV27,TRBJ1-5,CASSLAGDESQPQHF
TRBV6-1,TRBJ2-1,CASRYRGGFEQFF
TRBV11-2,TRBJ1-2,CASSFVGTGSYGYTF
TRBV19,TRBJ1-6,CASTPGTGSSPLHF
TRBV28,TRBJ2-7,CASSPGTTYEQYF
TRBV6-1,TRBJ1-4,CASSEIVTQVPNEKLFF
TRBV18,TRBJ2-5,CASSPPRDRGHETQYF
TRBV5-1,TRBJ1-3,CASSFDRVSGNTIYF
TRBV4-3,TRBJ2-1,CASSQALLSYRGNEQFF
TRBV4-1,TRBJ2-3,CASSQVGSRQADTQYF
TRBV10-3,TRBJ2-7,CAISDSGSEQYF
TRBV6-5,TRBJ2-3,CASSYSQGSTDTQYF
TRBV19,TRBJ2-2,CASSGPVAGGPSGELFF
TRBV21-1,TRBJ2-4,CASTPTGAKNIQYF
TRBV2,TRBJ2-3,CASSYGTSDTDTQYF
TRBV11-2,TRBJ2-7,CASSLGQSYEQYF
TRBV6-4,TRBJ2-3,CASSDTDSTDTQYF
TRBV11-3,TRBJ2-3,CASSPQRGGADTQYF
TRBV9,TRBJ2-1,CASSDQLAGSPRNNEQFF
TRBV5-4,TRBJ1-2,CASSFQGGNYGYTF
TRBV7-9,TRBJ1-6,CASSPDRGKNSPLHF
TRBV7-6,TRBJ2-7,CASSLDRPDEQYF
TRBV11-1,TRBJ1-2,CASTRTGEEGYTF
TRBV28,TRBJ2-1,CASSFGTWIFF
TRBV6-5,TRBJ1-1,CASELGQGAYTEAFF
TRBV9,TRBJ2-4,CASSPQANIQYF
TRBV9,TRBJ2-7,CASSGGSTASYEQYF
TRBV5-1,TRBJ2-3,CASSLAGTSGRETDTQYF
TRBV6-4,TRBJ1-6,CASQARGGVRSPLHF
TRBV28,TRBJ2-2,CASRLTGFTGELFF
TRBV19,TRBJ1-1,CASTSGGGEGAFF
TRBV7-9,TRBJ1-1,CASSSAQLRYAEAFF
TRBV18,TRBJ1-3,CASSPPDRPAEYF
TRBV7-3,TRBJ1-3,CASSIGQGAGNTIYF
TRBV9,TRBJ2-7,CASSVEGTSYEQYF
TRBV7-9,TRBJ2-7,CASSLSGTPYEQYF
TRBV28,TRBJ2-3,CASSLYGRGRADTQYF
TRBV28,TRBJ2-7,CASSFSGRGYEQYF
TRBV7-3,TRBJ2-1,CASSLVVGHYNEQFF
TRBV7-9,TRBJ2-1,CASSLGTGGEQFF
TRBV19,TRBJ1-2,CASSNGPGLLNYGYTF
TRBV7-9,TRBJ2-7,CASSLSGTSYEQYF
TRBV27,TRBJ2-7,CASSPNRGYEQYF
TRBV4-2,TRBJ1-4,CASSPRDSKNEKLFF
TRBV9,TRBJ2-1,CASSPEGGADEQFF
TRBV19,TRBJ1-1,CASNTGMNTEAFF
TRBV4-1,TRBJ2-7,CASSQVDTSSYEQYF
TRBV6-6,TRBJ2-5,CASGYSGTPQYF